This T cell receptor (beta chain) was obtained from a study of blood T cell repertoires in COVID-19. Across the study: Sites across the United States, Italy and Spain contributed samples from acute and convalescent COVID-19. Sources were T cells, B-cell-depleted T cells, or PBMCs; the material itself was cDNA or gDNA.

The J segment lost 4 bases and the V segment lost 5 bases, leaving 1 base of the junction unmatched. The CDR3 is made up of 13 amino acids. Germline CDR1 reads SGHTA; CDR2 reads FQGNSA. Authors' analysis steps: From reference gene primer amplification, estimates of nucleated cell counts were derived. The table came from immunoSEQ multiplex PCR; TCRdb's copy has only in-frame clones and leaves some out. V, J and clone size are taken as reported in that table, and D and trimming were inferred from the DNA itself. The data show some 98,000 clones, roughly 82% seen once. The sequence was obtained from a man between 65 and 85 years old with active or convalescent COVID-19. The rearrangement joins TRBV7-2 to TRBJ2-5, with 10 bases aligning to TRBD2. The material sequenced was peripheral blood. The CDR3 nucleotides are TGTGCCAGCAGCCCTAGCGGGGGAGAGACCCAGTACTTC. As protein: CASSPSGGETQYF.